This entry features one TCR beta chain sequence. Its antigen is not identified. The sample comes from a study of long-term antiretroviral therapy in people with HIV. The study's findings and limits: HIV repertoires had narrower CDR3 length ranges than controls. Blood in the study was drawn between the mid-2000s and the late 2010s, possibly under older ART regimens, which may be less effective than current ones. Following ART, diversity rose but still fell short of transplant donor controls.

The libraries were made with immunoSEQ v3.0 at survey level. The assay was immunoSEQ multiplex PCR, and TCRdb's table has in-frame clones only and misses some. The sample yields about 50,000 clones, about 86% seen once. Treated in the United States were all of the participants with HIV. The J segment lost 3 bases and the V segment lost 1 base, leaving 7 bases of the junction unmatched. Germline-derived CDR1 and CDR2 are MGHRA and YSYEKL. The CDR3 runs to 16 residues. The TCR sequence derives from a woman between 18 and 29 years old with HIV. This specimen was unsorted PBMCs, taken 0.8 years after starting antiretroviral therapy. This rearrangement joins TRBV4-1 to TRBJ2-3; 7 bases are a match to TRBD2. This CDR3 reads CASSQVPSGLTDTQYF. CDR3 DNA: TGCGCCAGCAGCCAAGTGCCTAGCGGTTTGACAGATACGCAGTATTTT.